The rows below give T cell receptor beta chains drawn from one sample of a study of shared clonotypes between healthy human individuals. Sequenced by immunoSEQ multiplex PCR; TCRdb stores in-frame clones only, minus some. The data show around 2.3 million clones, approximately 94% seen once. Input material: naive CD4+ T cells sorted from blood. These receptors all come from a young man in good health. CDR3s include the opening cysteine and the closing phenylalanine or tryptophan. A D gene is named only where the DNA matches it firmly. Expanded clones get a size class; other rows say once, few or many, or leave the size out.

TRBV2	few	.	13	TRBJ1-2	CASSRDGSYGYTF	TGTGCCAGCAGTAGGGACGGCAGCTATGGCTACACCTTC
TRBV15	.	.	15	TRBJ1-4	CATSRDPGLGEKLFF	TGTGCCACCAGCAGAGATCCGGGACTCGGTGAAAAACTGTTTTTT
TRBV4-1	.	TRBD2	16	TRBJ2-1	CASSQVRSGKGNEQFF	TGCGCCAGCAGCCAAGTAAGGAGCGGGAAGGGTAATGAGCAGTTCTTC
TRBV7-2	.	.	13	TRBJ1-3	CASSLEGGNPIYF	TGTGCCAGCAGCTTAGAGGGTGGGAACCCCATATATTTT
TRBV9	.	.	14	TRBJ2-3	CASSRATITDTQYF	TGTGCCAGCAGCAGAGCTACTATCACAGATACGCAGTATTTT
TRBV6-5	.	TRBD2	14	TRBJ2-7	CASRRLAGSYEQYF	TGTGCCAGCAGACGACTAGCGGGTTCCTACGAGCAGTACTTC
TRBV6-1	.	.	17	TRBJ2-1	CASSEMGFGLSYNEQFF	TGTGCCAGCAGCGAAATGGGGTTTGGTCTTTCCTACAATGAGCAGTTCTTC
TRBV30	few	.	13	TRBJ1-5	CAWSGQINQPQHF	TGTGCCTGGAGTGGACAGATTAATCAGCCCCAGCATTTT
TRBV6-1	.	.	12	TRBJ1-2	CASSERTYGYTF	TGTGCCAGCAGCGAGAGGACTTATGGCTACACCTTC
TRBV7-2	.	.	16	TRBJ2-5	CASSLEWGRLQETQYF	TGTGCCAGCAGCTTAGAGTGGGGGCGCCTACAGGAGACCCAGTACTTC
TRBV9	.	.	14	TRBJ2-1	CASRGELGSNEQFF	TGTGCCAGCCGAGGGGAGCTTGGGAGCAATGAGCAGTTCTTC
TRBV7-3	once	TRBD2	15	TRBJ2-5	CASSPSGATQETQYF	TGTGCCAGCAGCCCTAGCGGGGCCACTCAAGAGACCCAGTACTTC
TRBV7-8	.	TRBD2	15	TRBJ2-7	CASSFLAARTYEQYF	TGTGCCAGCAGCTTCCTAGCGGCCCGGACCTACGAGCAGTACTTC
TRBV20-1	.	.	11	TRBJ2-7	CSARPGFEQYF	TGCAGTGCGCGCCCAGGTTTCGAGCAGTACTTC
TRBV5-1	.	.	16	TRBJ2-1	CASSLEPRTSYNEQFF	TGCGCCAGCAGCTTGGAGCCCAGAACCTCCTACAATGAGCAGTTCTTC
TRBV11-2	.	TRBD2	17	TRBJ2-5	CASRVPGRGPRQETQYF	TGTGCCAGCAGGGTCCCGGGGAGGGGCCCACGGCAAGAGACCCAGTACTTC
TRBV28	.	.	15	TRBJ1-5	CASSLRSLSNQPQHF	TGTGCCAGCAGTTTAAGGTCGCTGAGCAATCAGCCCCAGCATTTT
TRBV27	.	TRBD2	16	TRBJ2-7	CASNPQRLAGGSEQYF	TGTGCCAGCAACCCCCAACGACTAGCGGGTGGGTCGGAGCAGTACTTC
TRBV5-1	.	.	15	TRBJ2-1	CASSFRDGSYNEQFF	TGCGCCAGCAGCTTCCGGGACGGATCCTACAATGAGCAGTTCTTC
TRBV6-1	.	.	13	TRBJ1-1	CASNYRMGTEAFF	TGTGCCAGCAACTACAGAATGGGGACTGAAGCTTTCTTT
TRBV30	.	.	14	TRBJ2-3	CAWRQLPLTDTQYF	TGTGCCTGGAGACAGCTACCTCTCACAGATACGCAGTATTTT
TRBV28	.	.	13	TRBJ1-2	CASSFPDRFGYTF	TGTGCCAGCAGTTTCCCTGACAGATTCGGCTACACCTTC
TRBV18	.	.	18	TRBJ2-3	CASSPPLSTLTSTDTQYF	TGTGCCAGCTCCCCACCTCTGTCCACACTAACTAGCACAGATACGCAGTATTTT
TRBV4-3	once	.	17	TRBJ1-2	CASSQDPMGFPYYGYTF	TGCGCCAGCAGCCAAGATCCCATGGGGTTTCCGTACTATGGCTACACCTTC
TRBV7-7	.	.	14	TRBJ2-2	CASGAVASAGELFF	TGTGCTAGCGGTGCGGTGGCGAGCGCCGGGGAGCTGTTTTTT
TRBV5-1	.	.	14	TRBJ2-7	CASSLMAGAYEQYF	TGCGCCAGCAGCTTGATGGCAGGGGCCTACGAGCAGTACTTC
TRBV11-1	.	.	14	TRBJ1-3	CASSFRTAGNTIYF	TGTGCCAGCAGCTTCCGGACCGCTGGAAACACCATATATTTT
TRBV6-1	.	.	13	TRBJ2-7	CASVSPLSYEQYF	TGTGCCAGCGTGTCACCTTTGTCCTACGAGCAGTACTTC
TRBV12-5	.	.	18	TRBJ2-7	CASGLAQKEAALRSEQYF	TGTGCTAGTGGTTTGGCCCAGAAAGAGGCTGCCCTCCGGAGCGAGCAGTACTTC
TRBV30	.	.	14	TRBJ1-3	CAWSSGLQFGTIYF	TGTGCCTGGAGTTCAGGTCTTCAGTTCGGCACCATATATTTT
TRBV4-1	.	.	15	TRBJ2-5	CASSQPSGGGETQYF	TGCGCCAGCAGCCAACCGTCAGGGGGGGGAGAGACCCAGTACTTC
TRBV11-2	.	TRBD2	16	TRBJ2-7	CASRVRNGRGTYEQYF	TGTGCCAGCAGGGTCCGAAACGGGAGGGGCACCTACGAGCAGTACTTC
TRBV7-8	.	TRBD2	15	TRBJ2-3	CASSLDGLGTDTQYF	TGTGCCAGCAGCTTAGATGGACTAGGCACAGATACGCAGTATTTT
TRBV6-5	once	TRBD1	12	TRBJ1-6	CASRSGTGPLHF	TGTGCCAGCAGATCCGGGACAGGGCCCCTCCACTTT
TRBV9	.	.	13	TRBJ2-1	CASSVLDYNEQFF	TGTGCCAGCAGCGTACTAGATTACAATGAGCAGTTCTTC
TRBV5-1	.	TRBD1	16	TRBJ1-6	CASSRGKGTDNSPLHF	TGCGCCAGCAGTCGGGGTAAGGGGACAGATAATTCACCCCTCCACTTT
TRBV4-3	.	.	15	TRBJ2-1	CASSYSRKGKAEQFF	TGCGCCAGCAGCTACTCCCGGAAGGGGAAGGCTGAGCAGTTCTTC
TRBV19	once	.	17	TRBJ1-5	CASMALTLNRVSQPQHF	TGTGCCAGTATGGCCCTCACCCTGAACCGGGTGAGTCAGCCCCAGCATTTT
TRBV2	.	TRBD1	12	TRBJ1-2	CANRTGESGYTF	TGTGCCAACCGAACAGGGGAATCGGGCTACACCTTC
TRBV6-5	.	TRBD1	13	TRBJ2-4	CASRTGQGYIQYF	TGTGCCAGCAGGACCGGACAGGGCTACATTCAGTACTTC
TRBV4-1	.	TRBD1	17	TRBJ2-7	CASSQDRGDRNAYEQYF	TGCGCCAGCAGCCAAGATAGGGGGGACAGGAACGCCTACGAGCAGTACTTC
TRBV2	once	.	14	TRBJ2-3	CASGGRASTDTQYF	TGTGCCAGCGGGGGACGTGCTAGCACAGATACGCAGTATTTT
TRBV5-1	.	.	14	TRBJ2-5	CASTPSRGGETQYF	TGCGCCAGCACCCCCTCGAGGGGGGGAGAGACCCAGTACTTC
TRBV6-5	once	.	12	TRBJ2-5	CASTGRQETQYF	TGTGCCAGCACCGGAAGGCAGGAGACCCAGTACTTC
TRBV7-2	.	TRBD1	16	TRBJ2-5	CASSPIRDSWGETQYF	TGTGCCAGCAGCCCTATCCGGGACAGTTGGGGGGAGACCCAGTACTTC
TRBV7-9	.	.	18	TRBJ2-1	CASSLGLSGTSSYNEQFF	TGTGCCAGCAGCTTAGGATTGAGCGGGACAAGCTCCTACAATGAGCAGTTCTTC
TRBV5-4	.	TRBD2	15	TRBJ2-5	CASSPRLAGGETQYF	TGTGCCAGCAGCCCACGACTAGCGGGAGGGGAGACCCAGTACTTC
TRBV25-1	.	.	12	TRBJ2-7	CASNLAGGSQYF	TGTGCCAGCAATCTTGCGGGCGGATCACAGTACTTC
TRBV18	once	.	16	TRBJ1-4	CASSPRLSPVNEKLFF	TGTGCCAGCTCACCAAGACTTTCGCCCGTTAATGAAAAACTGTTTTTT
TRBV10-3	.	TRBD2	11	TRBJ2-1	CATGLVNEQFF	TGTGCCACGGGACTAGTCAATGAGCAGTTCTTC
TRBV30	.	.	12	TRBJ2-5	CAWSNIRETQYF	TGTGCCTGGAGCAACATACGGGAGACCCAGTACTTC